This T cell receptor (beta chain) was profiled in a study of shared clonotypes between healthy human individuals. As for the study in general: Three plates each covered CD4 naive and memory; CD8 naive two, CD8 memory one.

Germline V CDR1 and CDR2: SGHVS, FQNEAQ. Trimming removed 5 bases at V and 2 bases at J, with 14 bases between. The CDR3 sequence is 15 residues long. CD45RO-negative CD8 cells positively selected for CCR7 made up the naive population, which excluded terminally differentiated effector memory CD45RA+ cells. Every donor, a Caucasian adult, lived in Nashville, Tennessee. The assay was immunoSEQ multiplex PCR, and TCRdb's table has in-frame clones only and misses some. The repertoire holds millions of clones, with roughly 95% as singletons. Study-level points and caveats: Rarefaction revealed incomplete sorted-subset sequencing despite large depth.

Turning to this clone: Its antigen remains unknown.

This TCR came from a man between 18 and 29 years old in good health. Sequenced material: naive CD8+ T cells sorted from blood. The V gene is TRBV7-8, the J gene TRBJ2-3, with D possibly being TRBD2 (6 bases). DNA of the CDR3: TGTGCCAGCAGCGCCGGACTAATCCTCACAGATACGCAGTATTTT. It yields the protein CASSAGLILTDTQYF.